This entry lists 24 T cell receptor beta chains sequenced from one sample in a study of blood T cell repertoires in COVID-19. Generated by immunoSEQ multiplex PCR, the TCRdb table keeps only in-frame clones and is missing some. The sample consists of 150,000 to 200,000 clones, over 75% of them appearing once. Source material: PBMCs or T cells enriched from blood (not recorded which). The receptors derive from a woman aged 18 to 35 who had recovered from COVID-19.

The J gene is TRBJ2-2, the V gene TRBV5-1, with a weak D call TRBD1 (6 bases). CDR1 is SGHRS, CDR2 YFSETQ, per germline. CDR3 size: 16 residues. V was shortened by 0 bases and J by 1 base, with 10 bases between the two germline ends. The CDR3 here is CASSLVTGMNTGELFF. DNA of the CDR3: TGCGCCAGCAGCTTGGTCACAGGGATGAACACCGGGGAGCTGTTTTTT.

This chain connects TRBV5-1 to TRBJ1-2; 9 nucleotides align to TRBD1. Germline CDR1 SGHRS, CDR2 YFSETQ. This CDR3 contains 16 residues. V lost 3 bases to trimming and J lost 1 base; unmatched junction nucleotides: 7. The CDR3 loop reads CASSSQPGQGNYGYTF. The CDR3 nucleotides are TGCGCCAGCAGCTCGCAACCGGGACAGGGTAACTATGGCTACACCTTC. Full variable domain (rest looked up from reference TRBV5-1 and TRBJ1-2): KAGVTQTPRYLIKTRGQQVTLSCSPISGHRSVSWYQQTPGQGLQFLFEYFSETQRNKGNFPGRFSGRQFSNSRSEMNVSTLELGDSALYLCASSSQPGQGNYGYTFGSGTRLTVV.

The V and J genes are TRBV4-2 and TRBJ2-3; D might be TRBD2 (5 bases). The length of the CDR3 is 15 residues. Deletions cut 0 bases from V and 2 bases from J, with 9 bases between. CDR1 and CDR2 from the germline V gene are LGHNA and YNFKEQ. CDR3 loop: CASSQDRAVTDTQYF. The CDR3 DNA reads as TGTGCCAGCAGCCAAGATCGAGCGGTCACAGATACGCAGTATTTT.

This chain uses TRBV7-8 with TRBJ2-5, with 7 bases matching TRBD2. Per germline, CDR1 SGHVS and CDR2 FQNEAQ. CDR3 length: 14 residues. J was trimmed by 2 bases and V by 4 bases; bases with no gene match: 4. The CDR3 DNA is TGTGCCAGCAGCTCCCGGGACTATCAAGAGACCCAGTACTTC. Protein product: CASSSRDYQETQYF.

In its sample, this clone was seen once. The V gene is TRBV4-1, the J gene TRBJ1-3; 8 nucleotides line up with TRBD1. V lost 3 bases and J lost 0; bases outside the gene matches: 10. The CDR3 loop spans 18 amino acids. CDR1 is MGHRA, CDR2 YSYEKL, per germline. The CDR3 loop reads CASSHSPGQALSGNTIYF. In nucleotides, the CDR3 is TGCGCCAGCAGCCACAGCCCGGGACAGGCCCTCTCTGGAAACACCATATATTTT.

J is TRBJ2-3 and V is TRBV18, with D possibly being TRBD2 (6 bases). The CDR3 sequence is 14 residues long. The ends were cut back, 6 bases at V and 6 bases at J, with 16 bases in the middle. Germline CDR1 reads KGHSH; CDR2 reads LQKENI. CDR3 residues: CASSGSGVADTQYF. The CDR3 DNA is TGTGCCAGCTCTGGCTCGGGAGTAGCTGATACGCAGTATTTT.

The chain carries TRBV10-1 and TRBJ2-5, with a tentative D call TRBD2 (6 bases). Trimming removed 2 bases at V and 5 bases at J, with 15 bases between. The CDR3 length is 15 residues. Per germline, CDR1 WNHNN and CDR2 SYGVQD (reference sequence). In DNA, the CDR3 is TGCGCCAGCAGTGAGACCCTGCGGGGCGCGGAGACCCAGTACTTC. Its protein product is CASSETLRGAETQYF.

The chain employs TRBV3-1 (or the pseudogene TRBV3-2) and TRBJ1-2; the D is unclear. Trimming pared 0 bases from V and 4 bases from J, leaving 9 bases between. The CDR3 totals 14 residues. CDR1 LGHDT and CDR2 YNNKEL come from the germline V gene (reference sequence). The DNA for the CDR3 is TGTGCCAGCAGCCAAGATCAGGCGACCTATGGCTACACCTTC. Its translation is CASSQDQATYGYTF.

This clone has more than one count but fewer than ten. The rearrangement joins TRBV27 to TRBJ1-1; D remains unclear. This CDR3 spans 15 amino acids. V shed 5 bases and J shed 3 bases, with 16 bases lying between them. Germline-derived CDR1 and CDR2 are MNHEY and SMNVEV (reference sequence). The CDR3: CASSPTTLGYTEAFF. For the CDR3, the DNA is TGTGCCAGCAGTCCAACGACACTTGGGTACACTGAAGCTTTCTTT.

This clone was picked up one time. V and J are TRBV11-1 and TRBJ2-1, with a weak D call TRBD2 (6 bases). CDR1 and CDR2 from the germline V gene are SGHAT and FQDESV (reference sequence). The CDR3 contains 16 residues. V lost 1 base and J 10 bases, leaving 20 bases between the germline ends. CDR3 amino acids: CASSLGLGGVPTEQFF. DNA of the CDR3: TGTGCCAGCAGCTTAGGATTGGGGGGAGTTCCGACCGAGCAGTTCTTC.

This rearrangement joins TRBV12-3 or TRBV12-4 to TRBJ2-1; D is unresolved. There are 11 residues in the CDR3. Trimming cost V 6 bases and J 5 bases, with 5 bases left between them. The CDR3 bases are TGTGCCAGCAGCCGTCACAATGAGCAGTTCTTC. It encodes CASSRHNEQFF.

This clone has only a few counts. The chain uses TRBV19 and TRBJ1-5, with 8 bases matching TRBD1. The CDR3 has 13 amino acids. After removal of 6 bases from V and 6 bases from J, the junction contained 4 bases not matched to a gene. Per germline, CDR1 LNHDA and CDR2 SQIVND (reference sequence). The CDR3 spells CASRPTGAQPQHF. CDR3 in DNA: TGTGCCAGTAGGCCGACAGGGGCTCAGCCCCAGCATTTT.

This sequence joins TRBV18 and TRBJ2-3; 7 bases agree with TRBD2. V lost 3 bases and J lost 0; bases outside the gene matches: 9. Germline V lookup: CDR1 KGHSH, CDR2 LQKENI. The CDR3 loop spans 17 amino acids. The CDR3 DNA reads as TGTGCCAGCTCACCGATCGCGGGGGTGGGTAGCACAGATACGCAGTATTTT. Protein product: CASSPIAGVGSTDTQYF.

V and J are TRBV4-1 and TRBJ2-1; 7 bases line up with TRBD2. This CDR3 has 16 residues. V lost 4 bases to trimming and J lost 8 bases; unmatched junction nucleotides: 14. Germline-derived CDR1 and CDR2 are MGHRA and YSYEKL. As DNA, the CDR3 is TGCGCCAGCAGCCCAGAAAATTGGCAGGGAGGGGATGAGCAGTTCTTC. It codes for CASSPENWQGGDEQFF.

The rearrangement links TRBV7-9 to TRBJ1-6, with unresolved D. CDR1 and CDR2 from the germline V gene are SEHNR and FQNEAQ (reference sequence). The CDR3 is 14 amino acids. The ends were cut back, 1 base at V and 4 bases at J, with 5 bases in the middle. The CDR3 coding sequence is TGTGCCAGCAGCTTAGAACAATATAATTCACCCCTCCACTTT. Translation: CASSLEQYNSPLHF.

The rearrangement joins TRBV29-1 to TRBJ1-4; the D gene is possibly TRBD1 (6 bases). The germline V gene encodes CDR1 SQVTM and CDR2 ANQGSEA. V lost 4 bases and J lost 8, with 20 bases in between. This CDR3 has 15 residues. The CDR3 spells CSVGGLGGGGEKLFF. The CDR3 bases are TGCAGCGTTGGAGGGTTAGGGGGTGGCGGGGAAAAACTGTTTTTT.

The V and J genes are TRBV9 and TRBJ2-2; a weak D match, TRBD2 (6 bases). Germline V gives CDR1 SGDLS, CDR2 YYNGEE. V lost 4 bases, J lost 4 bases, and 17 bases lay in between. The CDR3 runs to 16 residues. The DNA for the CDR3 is TGTGCCAGCAGCCCCGTTGGAGGGAAGGGCACCGGGGAGCTGTTTTTT. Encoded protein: CASSPVGGKGTGELFF.

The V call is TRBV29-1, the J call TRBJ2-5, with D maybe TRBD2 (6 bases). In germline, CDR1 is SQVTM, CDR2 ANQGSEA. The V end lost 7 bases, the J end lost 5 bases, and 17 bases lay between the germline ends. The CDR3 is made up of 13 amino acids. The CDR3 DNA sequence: TGCAGCGCCGAGCGGACGGGAGAGGAGACCCAGTACTTC. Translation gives CSAERTGEETQYF.

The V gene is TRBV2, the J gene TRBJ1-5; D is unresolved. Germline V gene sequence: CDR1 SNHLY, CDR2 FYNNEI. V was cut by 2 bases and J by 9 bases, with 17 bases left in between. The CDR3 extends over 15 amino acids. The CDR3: CASSEPRFGPRPQHF. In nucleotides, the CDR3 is TGTGCCAGCAGTGAACCCCGTTTTGGCCCCCGGCCCCAGCATTTT. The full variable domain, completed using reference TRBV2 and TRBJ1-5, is EPEVTQTPSHQVTQMGQEVILRCVPISNHLYFYWYRQILGQKVEFLVSFYNNEISEKSEIFDDQFSVERPDGSNFTLKIRSTKLEDSAMYFCASSEPRFGPRPQHFGDGTRLSIL.

This CDR3 reads CASSQSGTLSYEQYF. The CDR3 region has the DNA TGTGCCAGCAGCCAATCGGGTACTCTCTCCTACGAGCAGTACTTC. V and J are TRBV3-1 (or the pseudogene TRBV3-2) and TRBJ2-7, with unresolved D. The CDR3 contains 15 residues. The ends were cut back, 2 bases at V and 0 bases at J, with 11 bases in the middle. Germline loops: CDR1 LGHDT, CDR2 YNNKEL (reference sequence).

The CDR3 protein is CASSLISGGMNTEAFF. The CDR3 DNA is TGTGCCAGCAGTTTAATCTCAGGGGGTATGAACACTGAAGCTTTCTTT. The chain carries TRBV28 and TRBJ1-1; TRBD1 aligns across 7 bases. Germline assignment: CDR1 MDHEN and CDR2 SYDVKM. CDR3 size: 16 residues. The trim removed 2 bases at V and 0 bases at J, leaving 6 bases unmatched.

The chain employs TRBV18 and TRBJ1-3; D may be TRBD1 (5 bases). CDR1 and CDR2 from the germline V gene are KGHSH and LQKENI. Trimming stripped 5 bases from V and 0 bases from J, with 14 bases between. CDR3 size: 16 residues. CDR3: CASSSQAVPSGNTIYF. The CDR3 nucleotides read TGTGCCAGCTCATCACAGGCGGTCCCCTCTGGAAACACCATATATTTT.

In DNA, the CDR3 is TGTGCCTGGAGTGTACGGGCAGGGGGCAGCTCTGGAAACACCATATATTTT. Translated: CAWSVRAGGSSGNTIYF. This sequence joins TRBV30 and TRBJ1-3; 8 nucleotides line up with TRBD1. The germline CDR1 and CDR2 sequences are GTSNPN and SVGIG (reference sequence). The CDR3 extends over 17 amino acids. V lost 0 bases to trimming and J lost 0 bases; unmatched junction nucleotides: 7.

The CDR3 DNA is TGCGCCAGCAGCCAAGATCCCAACAGGGAGATTAACTATGGCTACACCTTC. This encodes CASSQDPNREINYGYTF. J is TRBJ1-2 and V is TRBV4-1; maybe TRBD1 (6 bases). Germline loops: CDR1 MGHRA, CDR2 YSYEKL. Trimming shortened V by 0 bases and J by 1 base, and 15 bases separated the two germline ends. The CDR3 sequence is 17 residues long.